This T cell receptor beta chain was documented in a study of blood T cells in healthy people across ages. Study context: Capture via template switching afforded approximately one barcoded beta molecule per two T cells.

Trimming stripped 2 bases from V and 2 bases from J, with 7 bases between. The germline V gene has CDR1 KGHDR and CDR2 SFDVKD. This CDR3 is 14 amino acids long. Next came a second PCR, run for about 6 to 11 cycles, which used a sample-barcoded 5' primer along with a J-beta primer mix. Each of the cDNA molecules was tagged by a template-switch adaptor with 12 random nucleotides. TCRdb reprocessed the 5' RACE reads with MiXCR, giving one entry per CDR3 protein. Altogether over a million distinct CDR3 sequences are present, under 45% being singletons, with the ten largest covering approximately 19%. This clonotype was detected a few times.

Source material: blood. The gene calls are TRBV24-1 and TRBJ2-3; D is unclear. The sequence was obtained from a woman in her fifties or sixties in good health. The CDR3 region is CATSDWTSTDTQYF. The CDR3 DNA sequence: TGTGCCACCAGTGATTGGACCTCCACAGATACGCAGTATTTT.